The sequence of this T cell receptor (beta chain) was determined in a study of cytomegalovirus exposure and HLA in healthy donors (dated by TCRdb to 2016 to 2017). A note on the overall study: According to a later analysis, the 120 or so validation repertoires were produced on the same platform as the approximately 620 repertoires of the first cohort. The study aimed to test whether signatures of past pathogen exposure could be identified by cataloging public T cell receptors. In addition to the first cohort of roughly 700 subjects, a separate validation cohort of approximately 110 different subjects was used. To predict cytomegalovirus infection status, the study combined high-throughput TCR immunosequencing, statistical association of individual TCRs with disease status, and machine learning. Summary of the overall study and its limitations: In a later analysis, TCRs clustered in the first cohort were found to also tend to co-occur in the 100 to 150 validation repertoires, with 94% of cluster scores above 0. In vitro tests confirmed that a few of the cytomegalovirus-associated TCR beta chains recognize cytomegalovirus antigens. A later analysis had no HLA typing for the validation cohort, so co-occurrence there was scored across all 110 or so repertoires. The classifier was reported to diagnose cytomegalovirus status with high specificity and sensitivity in both the original cohort and the validation cohort. The authors suggested that the approach could potentially be generalized to other disease states and immunological phenotypes. The study listed 164 TCR beta chains as associated with cytomegalovirus. Most TCR sequences were seen in very few donors, while some public TCRs were found in many individuals.

Separate from the roughly 700-subject first cohort, the validation cohort of roughly 110 subjects was the group to which the donors belonged. Worth noting for this clone: There is no known antigen for this receptor. Nothing much larger sits one base from this clone, and base qualities are not available.

CDR1 and CDR2, per the germline V gene, are ENHRY and SYGVKD. Including the terminal cysteine and phenylalanine, the CDR3 comprises 11 residues. Only the CDR3 region is kept as DNA, spanning 33 bases read in frame from base 1. Relative to germline, V is missing 10 bases and J is missing 6 bases, with 4 bases of the junction outside any gene match. The library was prepared using the immunoSEQ multiplex PCR assay. As for the authors' bioinformatics: A statistical classification framework was developed to diagnose cytomegalovirus status using the catalog of TCR beta chain sequences. TCRdb's version of the immuneACCESS table is confined to in-frame rearrangements and falls short of the full clone set. An unresolved V gene accounts for under half of the shortfall where checked; the remainder is of unknown origin. That table gives V, J and clone size, and the DNA gave D and trimming. In this sample the table shows about 160,000 clones, 84% of which occur a single time. The biggest ten clones account for around 9.6% of the sample.

Sequenced material: PBMCs. This TCR derives from a man younger than 45 in good health and CMV-seropositive. This chain is built from TRBV10-3 and TRBJ1-2, with 8 bases in between that match TRBD1. The CDR3 sequence is CATGQGHGYTF. The DNA is as follows: TGTGCCACCGGACAGGGCCATGGCTACACCTTC.